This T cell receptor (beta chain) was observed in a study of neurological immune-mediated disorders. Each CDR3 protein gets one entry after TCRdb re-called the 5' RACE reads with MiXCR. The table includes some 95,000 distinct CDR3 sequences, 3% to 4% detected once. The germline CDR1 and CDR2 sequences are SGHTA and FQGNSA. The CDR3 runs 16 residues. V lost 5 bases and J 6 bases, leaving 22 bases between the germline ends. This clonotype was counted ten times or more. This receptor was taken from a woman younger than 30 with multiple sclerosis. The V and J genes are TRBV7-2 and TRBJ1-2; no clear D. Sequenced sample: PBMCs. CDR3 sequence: CASSRKLADRLNGYTF. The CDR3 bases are TGTGCCAGCAGCCGCAAGCTGGCTGACCGGTTAAATGGCTACACCTTC.